This T cell receptor (beta chain) was found in a study of T cell responses to AZD1222 COVID-19 vaccine. Generated by immunoSEQ multiplex PCR, the TCRdb table keeps only in-frame clones and is missing some. The table includes around 140,000 clones, over 80% detected once. CDR1 and CDR2 from the germline V gene are LGHNT and FRNRAP. V dropped 2 bases and J dropped 0 bases, with 11 bases sitting between them. CDR3 size: 16 residues. This sequence joins TRBV12-5 and TRBJ1-3; perhaps TRBD1 as D (5 bases). This sequence was found in an adult who received the AZD1222 COVID-19 vaccine. This sample comprised peripheral blood, obtained 28 days after the second AZD1222 dose. As DNA, the CDR3 is TGTGCTAGTGGTTTGATAACAGGATTCTCTGGAAACACCATATATTTT. Protein sequence: CASGLITGFSGNTIYF.